The sequence of this T cell receptor beta chain was determined in a study of blood T cell repertoires in COVID-19. Data came from immunoSEQ multiplex PCR; TCRdb stores just in-frame clones and leaves some out. This table holds 5,000 to 5,500 clones, about 88% found once. This CDR3 is 16 amino acids long. V shed 3 bases and J shed 3 bases, with 13 bases lying between them. The germline V gene encodes CDR1 SGHNT and CDR2 YYREEE (reference sequence). The clonotype originates from a woman older than 75 with acute or convalescent COVID-19. The chain has TRBV5-4 and TRBJ2-6; TRBD1 might be the D (7 bases). Input material: peripheral blood. In DNA form, the CDR3 reads TGTGCCAGCAGCTCAGGGGGGCGGTTTGGGGCCAACGTCCTGACTTTC. It specifies CASSSGGRFGANVLTF. The whole variable domain, remainder taken from reference TRBV5-4 and TRBJ2-6, is ETGVTQSPTHLIKTRGQQVTLRCSSQSGHNTVSWYQQALGQGPQFIFQYYREEENGRGNFPPRFSGLQFPNYSSELNVNALELDDSALYLCASSSGGRFGANVLTFGAGSRLTVL.